Following are 9 T cell receptor beta chains from one sample sequenced in a study of beta chain features in type 1 diabetes. Regarding the study as a whole: For Type 1 diabetes patients, all four CD4+ subsets carried TCRB CDR3s that were moderately but significantly shorter.

For these TCRs, the target antigens are not known. Every isolated RNA sample was fully reverse transcribed, so sequencing captured expressed TCRB transcripts. Profiling relied on immunoSEQ multiplex PCR, and the TCRdb table lists in-frame clones only, not all of them. The table has 600,000 to 700,000 clones, roughly 12% seen once. Source material: naive CD4+ T cells from blood. The receptors here all came from a man younger than 35 with type 1 diabetes.

This chain uses TRBV9 with TRBJ2-5; 10 bases match TRBD1. This CDR3 is 15 amino acids long. Losses at the gene ends were 0 bases for V and 5 bases for J; bases not matched to a gene: 4. CDR1 and CDR2 (germline): SGDLS, YYNGEE. Here the CDR3 reads CASSVGGTGAETQYF. The CDR3 coding sequence is TGTGCCAGCAGCGTAGGGGGGACAGGGGCGGAGACCCAGTACTTC.

On this clone: This sample includes further DNA sequences coding for the same CDR3. The chain employs TRBV18 and TRBJ1-2; D unresolved. This CDR3 has 13 amino acids. CDR1 is KGHSH, CDR2 LQKENI, per germline. V was shortened by 3 bases and J by 3 bases, with 8 bases between the two germline ends. The CDR3 DNA sequence: TGTGCCAGCTCACCTCCCGGTGACTATGGCTACACCTTC. This codes for CASSPPGDYGYTF.

This clone was seen more than once but under ten times. This sample includes further DNA sequences coding for the same CDR3. The chain combines TRBV9 with TRBJ2-3; D gene unclear. Trimming removed 2 bases at V and 6 bases at J, with 7 bases between. The CDR3 loop spans 12 amino acids. The germline V gene encodes CDR1 SGDLS and CDR2 YYNGEE. In nucleotides, the CDR3 is TGTGCCAGCAGCGTTAGTTTGGATACGCAGTATTTT. Its protein product is CASSVSLDTQYF.

The gene calls are TRBV29-1 and TRBJ2-5; the match to TRBD1 covers 9 bases. The J segment lost 5 bases and the V segment lost 2 bases, leaving 12 bases of the junction unmatched. The CDR3 loop spans 16 amino acids. Per the germline V gene, CDR1 is SQVTM and CDR2 is ANQGSEA. The CDR3 DNA sequence: TGCAGCGTTGAAATCCCGGGACAGGGAGTCGGGGAGACCCAGTACTTC. It encodes CSVEIPGQGVGETQYF.

This rearrangement joins TRBV30 to TRBJ2-1; D not certain. The CDR3 runs 15 residues. The V end was cut by 5 bases, the J end by 0 bases, with 14 bases between. CDR1 and CDR2 (germline): GTSNPN, SVGIG (reference sequence). The CDR3 loop is CAWRLQRTSYNEQFF. The DNA of the CDR3 is TGTGCCTGGCGCTTACAGCGAACCTCCTACAATGAGCAGTTCTTC.

V usage is TRBV6-5 and J usage is TRBJ2-5, with D possibly being TRBD2 (5 bases). The germline V and J ends were trimmed by 6 bases and 7 bases, with 15 bases remaining between them. Germline CDR1 MNHEY, CDR2 SVGAGI. CDR3 length: 13 amino acids. The CDR3 loop is CASSPWGAGTQYF. As DNA, the CDR3 is TGTGCCAGCAGCCCTTGGGGAGCCGGGACCCAGTACTTC.

Concerning this clone: The same CDR3 can be traced to other DNA sequences in this sample. The chain couples TRBV30 to TRBJ1-3; the match to TRBD1 covers 7 bases. V was pared by 2 bases and J by 4 bases, with 2 bases of the junction left unmatched. The CDR3 length is 13 residues. CDR1 is GTSNPN, CDR2 SVGIG, per germline (reference sequence). The CDR3 sequence: CAWSLTGGNTIYF. The CDR3, as DNA: TGTGCCTGGAGTTTGACAGGGGGAAACACCATATATTTT.

This clone was seen a few times. The V gene is TRBV9, the J gene TRBJ1-2; 8 nucleotides align to TRBD1. The CDR3 loop spans 17 amino acids. Per the germline V gene, CDR1 is SGDLS and CDR2 is YYNGEE. J was trimmed by 5 bases and V by 0 bases; bases with no gene match: 12. CDR3 loop: CASSVGGQAAVSYGYTF. CDR3 bases: TGTGCCAGCAGCGTAGGGGGACAGGCCGCGGTTAGTTATGGCTACACCTTC.

The chain employs TRBV6-1 and TRBJ2-3, with 8 bases identical to TRBD1. Germline trimming cut 4 bases from V and 0 bases from J; bases unmatched to any gene: 0. The germline V gene has CDR1 MNHNS and CDR2 SASEGT. The CDR3 extends over 14 amino acids. CDR3 sequence reads: CASSGTGSTDTQYF. The DNA of the CDR3 is TGTGCCAGCAGTGGGACAGGGAGCACAGATACGCAGTATTTT.